These T cell receptor beta chains were read from a single sample in a study of blood T cell repertoires in COVID-19. Clones were sequenced by immunoSEQ multiplex PCR, and TCRdb holds only the in-frame ones, with some missing. The table shows under 300,000 clones, with about 90% occurring only once. The sequencing sample was made of PBMCs or T cells enriched from blood (not recorded which). The source of these receptors is a human donor in a cohort exposed to, infected with or recovered from COVID-19 (not recorded which). The donor label of this sample is uncertain. The CDR3 runs from the conserved cysteine through the conserved F or W. The order of the fields is V gene, CDR3 length, D gene, clone size, J gene, CDR3 DNA, CDR3 protein. A D gene is named only where the DNA matches it firmly. Some rows mark clone size as missing; the rest say once, few, many or name a class of expanded clone.

TRBV4-2	15	NA	few	TRBJ1-2	TGTGCCAGCAGCCGAGCGGGGGCGCTGGACTATGGCTACACCTTC	CASSRAGALDYGYTF
TRBV4-1	12	TRBD1	NA	TRBJ2-7	TGCGCCAGCAGCCAAGGGGACAGCGAGCAGTACTTC	CASSQGDSEQYF
TRBV15	17	NA	NA	TRBJ1-6	TGTGCCACCAGCAGTCAAGGGGCCGGCTCCTATAATTCACCCCTCCACTTT	CATSSQGAGSYNSPLHF
TRBV7-2	15	TRBD1	NA	TRBJ1-2	TGTGCCAGCAGCTTACGCGGCAGGGGGCTTCATGGCTACACCTTC	CASSLRGRGLHGYTF
TRBV11-1	13	NA	once	TRBJ1-2	TGTGCCAGCAGCTTAGCAGGAGGCGATGGCTACACCTTC	CASSLAGGDGYTF
TRBV30	14	NA	NA	TRBJ1-1	TGTGCCTGGAGTGTTATACAGGGAGTGGGGGAAGCTTTCTTT	CAWSVIQGVGEAFF
TRBV10-2	14	TRBD2	NA	TRBJ2-1	TGCGCCAGCAGGACTAGCGGGGCTAACAATGAGCAGTTCTTC	CASRTSGANNEQFF
TRBV27	16	NA	NA	TRBJ2-7	TGTGCCAGCAGTTCTCGTTTCAACAGGGTTTCCGACGAGCAGTACTTC	CASSSRFNRVSDEQYF
TRBV4-3	15	TRBD2	NA	TRBJ2-5	TGCGCCAGCAGCCAAGGCGGGGGGCTCCAAGAGACCCAGTACTTC	CASSQGGGLQETQYF
TRBV6-5	13	TRBD1	NA	TRBJ2-7	TGTGCCAGCAGGTGGGACAGCACCTACGAGCAGTACTTC	CASRWDSTYEQYF
TRBV6-5	13	NA	NA	TRBJ2-7	TGTGCCAGCAGTCAGAATTCAGGGGACGAGCAGTACTTC	CASSQNSGDEQYF
TRBV11-2	13	NA	NA	TRBJ1-1	TGTGCCAGCAGCTTAGCTGGGCTCACTGAAGCTTTCTTT	CASSLAGLTEAFF
TRBV7-2	15	NA	NA	TRBJ1-1	TGTGCCAGCAGCCCCTTTGGGGGGTTGAACACTGAAGCTTTCTTT	CASSPFGGLNTEAFF
TRBV6-5	12	NA	NA	TRBJ1-1	TGTGCCAGCCGAAGGGACACACTAGAAGCTTTCTTT	CASRRDTLEAFF
TRBV19	16	NA	once	TRBJ2-1	TGTGCCAGTAGTATCTTGCTCCTTAGCTCCTACAATGAGCAGTTCTTC	CASSILLLSSYNEQFF
TRBV9	14	NA	once	TRBJ1-1	TGTGCCAGCAGCGTATTGGGAGTGAACACTGAAGCTTTCTTT	CASSVLGVNTEAFF
TRBV15	16	NA	NA	TRBJ1-3	TGTGCCACCAGCAGTGGCAGGGACTCCTCTGGAAACACCATATATTTT	CATSSGRDSSGNTIYF
TRBV7-9	16	TRBD1	NA	TRBJ2-1	TGTGCCAGCAGCGCCCTGGACAGGGTCGACCCCAATGAGCAGTTCTTC	CASSALDRVDPNEQFF
TRBV4-1	18	TRBD2	NA	TRBJ2-3	TGCGCCAGCAAAGCAGCAGCCCTTAGCGGGGACCCCACAGATACGCAGTATTTT	CASKAAALSGDPTDTQYF
TRBV4-1	15	NA	NA	TRBJ2-7	TGCGCCAGCAGCCAAGTCGTCCTAGAGGTCTACGAGCAGTACTTC	CASSQVVLEVYEQYF
TRBV7-2	16	TRBD1	few	TRBJ2-3	TGTGCCAGCAGCCGGCCTGACAGGGAGACTCTCGCTACGCAGTATTTT	CASSRPDRETLATQYF
TRBV6-5	13	TRBD2	NA	TRBJ2-5	TGTGCCAGCATTAGCGGGGGGAGGGAGACCCAGTACTTC	CASISGGRETQYF
TRBV30	13	NA	NA	TRBJ1-1	TGTGCCTGGAGTGCAGGGATTAACACTGAAGCTTTCTTT	CAWSAGINTEAFF
TRBV19	15	TRBD1	NA	TRBJ1-5	TGTGCCAGTAGCCTAGGGACAGGGGGCGTTCAGCCCCAGCATTTT	CASSLGTGGVQPQHF
TRBV27	12	TRBD1	NA	TRBJ1-2	TGTGCCAGCAGTTCGACAGGGGGCGGCTACACCTTC	CASSSTGGGYTF
TRBV3-1/TRBV3-2	16	NA	NA	TRBJ1-3	TGTGCCAGCAGCCACGTCAGGCGTTCAAACGGAAACACCATATATTTT	CASSHVRRSNGNTIYF
TRBV12-5	15	TRBD2	NA	TRBJ2-5	TGTGCTAGTGTTCCATCAGCGGGGGGGAGAGAGACCCAGTACTTC	CASVPSAGGRETQYF
TRBV30	15	NA	NA	TRBJ1-1	TGTGCCTGGGCCAACACAGGGTGGGGGAACACTGAAGCTTTCTTT	CAWANTGWGNTEAFF
TRBV19	15	TRBD1	NA	TRBJ1-1	TGTGCCAGTACCGCAACCGGGACAGGGGGCTTTGAAGCTTTCTTT	CASTATGTGGFEAFF
TRBV5-1	14	TRBD1	NA	TRBJ1-1	TGCGCCAGCAGCCCGGCGGGGACAGGGACTGAAGCTTTCTTT	CASSPAGTGTEAFF
TRBV5-1	14	NA	NA	TRBJ1-5	TGCGCCAGCAGTTCCGGACAGATCAATCAGCCCCAGCATTTT	CASSSGQINQPQHF
TRBV4-2	17	TRBD1	NA	TRBJ1-6	TGTGCCAGCAGCCAAGGTCCCGGACAGGGACTTGACGCACCCCTCCACTTT	CASSQGPGQGLDAPLHF
TRBV29-1	13	NA	NA	TRBJ2-3	TGCAGCGTTGAGTACGAGTACCCAGATACGCAGTATTTT	CSVEYEYPDTQYF
TRBV30	15	NA	NA	TRBJ1-6	TGTGCCTGGAGTGCAACACAGGGTAATGTCTCACCCCTCCACTTT	CAWSATQGNVSPLHF
TRBV4-1	14	NA	once	TRBJ2-3	TGCGCCAGCAGCGTACAGCGGTCCACAGATACGCAGTATTTT	CASSVQRSTDTQYF
TRBV7-8	15	NA	NA	TRBJ1-4	TGTGCCAGCAGCACGGAGAGAGTTCTAAGGGAAAAACTGTTTTTT	CASSTERVLREKLFF
TRBV5-1	16	TRBD1	NA	TRBJ1-6	TGCGCCAGCAGTGGGACCACAGGGGAAAGGAATTCACCCCTCCACTTT	CASSGTTGERNSPLHF
TRBV7-9	15	TRBD1	NA	TRBJ2-7	TGTGCCAGCAGCTTAGTGGGACAGCTAACCTACGAGCAGTACTTC	CASSLVGQLTYEQYF
TRBV6-6	16	TRBD2	once	TRBJ2-1	TGTGCCAGCAGTTATGGGCGGGGGAGAACCTACAATGAGCAGTTCTTC	CASSYGRGRTYNEQFF
TRBV2	16	TRBD2	NA	TRBJ2-5	TGTGCCAGCACTCCTCAGCCGGGACTAGCAGAGGAGACCCAGTACTTC	CASTPQPGLAEETQYF
TRBV4-2	12	NA	NA	TRBJ1-1	TGTGCCAGCAGCCAAGTAGGCGGTGAAGCTTTCTTT	CASSQVGGEAFF
TRBV3-1/TRBV3-2	14	NA	NA	TRBJ1-4	TGTGCCAGCAGCCAAGGGGACTTGGGTGAAAAACTGTTTTTT	CASSQGDLGEKLFF
TRBV7-9	13	NA	NA	TRBJ2-5	TGTGCCAGCAGCTCAAGGGGGCAAGAGACCCAGTACTTC	CASSSRGQETQYF
TRBV2	15	NA	NA	TRBJ1-3	TGTGCCAGCAGTGAAGGGGGCGTACTTGGAAACACCATATATTTT	CASSEGGVLGNTIYF
TRBV4-1	15	TRBD2	NA	TRBJ2-1	TGCGCCAGCGCGCTCCCCGGGGGGGCCTCCAATGAGCAGTTCTTC	CASALPGGASNEQFF
TRBV6-1	12	NA	few	TRBJ1-1	TGTGCCAGCAGGGGGGCAGACACTGAAGCTTTCTTT	CASRGADTEAFF
TRBV11-2	17	TRBD2	NA	TRBJ2-1	TGTGCCAGCAGCTCACGCTTAGCGGGGGGCCGCGACAATGAGCAGTTCTTC	CASSSRLAGGRDNEQFF
TRBV6-5	13	NA	NA	TRBJ2-7	TGTGCCAGCAGTTACTTTCAGGGGTACGAGCAGTACTTC	CASSYFQGYEQYF
TRBV7-3	15	NA	NA	TRBJ2-1	TGTGCCAGCAGCTTAACAACAGAATTCTACAATGAGCAGTTCTTC	CASSLTTEFYNEQFF
TRBV9	16	TRBD2	NA	TRBJ2-2	TGTGCCAGCAGCGTACAGAGCGGGGAGAACACCGGGGAGCTGTTTTTT	CASSVQSGENTGELFF
TRBV5-4	14	NA	NA	TRBJ2-5	TGTGCCAGCAGCTTGGTAGAGGGCGAGGAGACCCAGTACTTC	CASSLVEGEETQYF
TRBV19	11	NA	NA	TRBJ1-2	TGTGCCAGTAGTATGGCCTATGGCTACACCTTC	CASSMAYGYTF